The 9 T cell receptor beta chains listed next were all sequenced from one sample in a study of T cells after yellow fever vaccination. Using its own MiXCR run on the 5' RACE reads, TCRdb lists one record per CDR3 protein. In the table there are 30,000 to 40,000 distinct CDR3 sequences, about 6.3% of which are singletons. The starting material was PBMCs, either bulk or a sorted T-cell subset (CD4+, CD8+, memory, or dextramer-sorted; not recorded which), obtained on the day of the first yellow fever vaccination. These receptors were collected from a young man who received the YFV17D yellow fever vaccine.

This clonotype has a count of ten or more. The rearrangement uses TRBV5-1 and TRBJ1-1; unclear D gene. Germline V lookup: CDR1 SGHRS, CDR2 YFSETQ. Trimming cost V 5 bases and J 1 base, with 12 bases left between them. This CDR3 region has 14 residues. CDR3 residues: CASRLGGENTEAFF. The CDR3 DNA is TGCGCCAGCAGGCTTGGTGGGGAGAACACTGAAGCTTTCTTT.

This clonotype was counted many times. The genes are TRBV5-1 and TRBJ1-1; 8 bases fit TRBD1. This CDR3 is built from 14 residues. V was pared by 5 bases and J by 4 bases, with 7 bases of the junction left unmatched. The germline gives CDR1 SGHRS, CDR2 YFSETQ. For the CDR3, the DNA is TGCGCCAGCAGGGAACAGGGGGATAGCACTGAAGCTTTCTTT. Translating gives CASREQGDSTEAFF. The variable domain in full, completed from reference TRBV5-1 and TRBJ1-1, reads KAGVTQTPRYLIKTRGQQVTLSCSPISGHRSVSWYQQTPGQGLQFLFEYFSETQRNKGNFPGRFSGRQFSNSRSEMNVSTLELGDSALYLCASREQGDSTEAFFGQGTRLTVV.

This clonotype was picked up many times. The rearrangement uses TRBV20-1 and TRBJ2-3, with 7 bases matching TRBD2. Germline lookup yields CDR1 DFQATT and CDR2 SNEGSKA (reference sequence). V shed 5 bases and J 4 bases; nucleotides not matched to a gene: 6. The length of the CDR3 is 13 residues. CDR3 loop: CSAWVGGADTQYF. The CDR3 coding sequence is TGCAGTGCTTGGGTGGGGGGGGCAGATACGCAGTATTTT.

The chain is built from TRBV4-1 and TRBJ2-6; a possible D gene is TRBD2 (7 bases). Germline-derived CDR1 and CDR2 are MGHRA and YSYEKL. V gave up 0 bases and J gave up 1 base, with 22 bases separating them. The CDR3 runs 21 residues. CDR3 region: CASSQDFRGARLSSGANVLTF. The CDR3 nucleotides are TGCGCCAGCAGCCAAGATTTTCGGGGGGCGCGGCTATCTTCTGGGGCCAACGTCCTGACTTTC.

This clonotype was counted at least ten times. V usage is TRBV11-2 and J usage is TRBJ1-2, with D uncertain. CDR1 and CDR2 (germline): SGHAT, FQNNGV. The CDR3 runs to 14 residues. V was pared by 1 base and J by 5 bases, with 11 bases between. Here the CDR3 reads CASSLGLELYGYTF. CDR3 nucleotides: TGTGCCAGCAGCTTAGGATTGGAATTATATGGCTACACCTTC.

In this sample, this clonotype is medium-sized. The V gene is TRBV7-9, the J gene TRBJ2-7; no clear D gene. From germline, CDR1 is SEHNR and CDR2 FQNEAQ (reference sequence). Trimming cost V 5 bases and J 1 base, with 3 bases left between them. The CDR3 has 11 amino acids. CDR3 DNA: TGTGCCAGCAGCCTGTCCTACGAGCAGTACTTC. This codes for CASSLSYEQYF.

This clonotype occurred many times. The chain carries TRBV12-3 or TRBV12-4 and TRBJ2-5; 7 nucleotides align to TRBD2. V gave up 6 bases and J gave up 5 bases; unmatched junction bases: 21. The CDR3 sequence is 18 residues long. The CDR3 here is CASRPHLGAGRGDETQYF. CDR3 nucleotides: TGTGCCAGCAGACCTCACCTTGGGGCTGGACGGGGGGATGAGACCCAGTACTTC.

At least ten counts were recorded for this clonotype. The chain has TRBV7-8 and TRBJ2-7; D not certain. From germline, CDR1 is SGHVS and CDR2 FQNEAQ. This CDR3 region has 14 residues. Deletions cut 4 bases from V and 4 bases from J, with 14 bases between. CDR3 protein: CASSSRVDNYEQYV. The CDR3 DNA reads TGTGCCAGCAGCTCCCGGGTCGACAATTACGAGCAGTACGTC.

CDR3 nucleotides: TGTGCCAGCAGTTACCCCAAGTCGGGTCCCGCCTACAATGAGCAGTTCTTC. Its protein is CASSYPKSGPAYNEQFF. The chain combines TRBV6-5 with TRBJ2-1; D remains ambiguous. Germline assignment: CDR1 MNHEY and CDR2 SVGAGI. This CDR3 comprises 17 residues. V was shortened by 2 bases and J by 2 bases, with 16 bases between the two germline ends.